There are a few counts of the clone carrying this T cell receptor beta chain. No antigen is known for it. These data belong to a study of T cells in Graves' hyperthyroidism and ophthalmopathy. The study, taken as a whole, reports: In the analysis, a 13 V-J model separated ophthalmopathy from stable hyperthyroidism.

The authors deemed Graves' hyperthyroidism stable absent ophthalmopathy progression within 18 months. Diagnoses rested on clinical symptoms, serum thyroxine and TRAb, thyroid ultrasound and orbital computed tomography. PBMCs were collected from a roughly 10 ml volume of fresh peripheral blood. This CDR3 is built from 16 residues. Trimming left V 0 bases short and J 0 bases short, with 9 bases between. Germline loops: CDR1 LGHNA, CDR2 YNFKEQ. Amplification of TCR beta CDR3 regions used RNA as the template. Carried out on the TCR CDR3, a first-round RT-PCR used the HTBI primer set. TCRdb ran MiXCR on the multiplex PCR reads and lists one entry per CDR3 protein. This table holds 700,000 or so distinct CDR3 sequences, around 15% found once.

The clonotype originates from a man aged 18-30 years with Graves' hyperthyroidism. V and J are TRBV4-2 and TRBJ1-5, with unresolved D. The sample taken for sequencing was blood. CDR3 in DNA: TGTGCCAGCAGCCAAGATCAACAGTTTAGCAATCAGCCCCAGCATTTT. It translates to CASSQDQQFSNQPQHF.